This passage covers 20 T cell receptor beta chains from one sample sequenced in a study of vaccination and CD4 T cells after COVID-19. These receptors lack a known antigen. Oncomine TCR Beta short-read sequencing was applied to DNA from cultured CD4+ T cells. TCRdb passed the PCR reads through MiXCR, listing each CDR3 protein once. The sample contains 4,500 to 7,000 distinct CDR3 sequences, roughly two thirds of which appear only once. Treatment here: roughly 11-day PBMC culture with coronavirus spike peptide pools or control peptides (ViraFEST assay). The sample taken for sequencing was CD4+ T cells from blood, cultured in vitro. Receptors originate from a human donor who had recovered from COVID-19.

This rearrangement joins TRBV19 to TRBJ1-3; D is possibly TRBD1 (5 bases). V lost 6 bases and J 6 bases, leaving 18 bases between the germline ends. Germline V gene lookup returns CDR1 LNHDA and CDR2 SQIVND (reference sequence). The CDR3 sequence is 15 residues long. The CDR3 DNA sequence: TGTGCCAGTAGGACAACCGACAGCCGGCAAAACACCATATATTTT. Protein: CASRTTDSRQNTIYF. Full variable domain (outside the CDR3, taken from reference TRBV19 and TRBJ1-3): DGGITQSPKYLFRKEGQNVTLSCEQNLNHDAMYWYRQDPGQGLRLIYYSQIVNDFQKGDIAEGYSVSREKKESFPLTVTSAQKNPTAFYLCASRTTDSRQNTIYFGEGSWLTVV.

CDR3 DNA sequence: TGCAGTGCTAATAAACTAGCGGGGAGGGCAGATACGCAGTATTTT. This sequence encodes CSANKLAGRADTQYF. The J gene is TRBJ2-3, the V gene TRBV20-1, with TRBD2 matching over 10 bases. Per germline, CDR1 DFQATT and CDR2 SNEGSKA (reference sequence). Trimming removed 4 bases from V and 4 bases from J; junction bases left unmatched: 8. This CDR3 spans 15 amino acids.

This clonotype has a single count. The V and J genes are TRBV20-1 and TRBJ2-3, with TRBD2 as a possible D gene (6 bases). Germline lookup yields CDR1 DFQATT and CDR2 SNEGSKA (reference sequence). Trimming stripped 3 bases from V and 1 base from J, with 11 bases between. CDR3 length: 14 amino acids. CDR3 region: CSAREGPRTDTQYF. CDR3 nucleotide sequence: TGCAGTGCTAGGGAGGGGCCGCGCACAGATACGCAGTATTTT.

This clonotype was detected only a few times. The chain has TRBV7-9 and TRBJ2-7; 8 bases map to TRBD1. Germline V gene sequence: CDR1 SEHNR, CDR2 FQNEAQ (reference sequence). This CDR3 comprises 12 residues. V dropped 3 bases and J dropped 7; count of bases not matched to a gene: 2. CDR3 sequence reads: CASSLTGDEQYF. The CDR3 nucleotides are TGTGCCAGCAGCTTGACAGGGGATGAGCAGTACTTC.

This chain links TRBV6-1 with TRBJ2-7; D is uncertain. The length of the CDR3 is 11 residues. Germline CDR1 and CDR2: MNHNS and SASEGT. Deletions cut 4 bases from V and 2 bases from J, with 3 bases between. The CDR3 protein is CASSVTYEQYF. The CDR3 DNA reads TGTGCCAGCAGTGTCACCTACGAGCAGTACTTC.

The chain recombines TRBV20-1 with TRBJ2-5, with TRBD1 matching 10 bases. Germline CDR1 DFQATT, CDR2 SNEGSKA (reference sequence). V lost 5 bases to trimming and J lost 1 base; unmatched junction nucleotides: 1. CDR3 length: 13 amino acids. The CDR3 spells CSAWDRGQETQYF. The CDR3 coding sequence is TGCAGTGCTTGGGACAGGGGCCAAGAGACCCAGTACTTC.

This clonotype has only one observation. The CDR3 DNA sequence: TGTGCCAGCAGCCAATCCCGGGGACCTCAGCCCCAGCATTTT. It is translated as CASSQSRGPQPQHF. This sequence joins TRBV7-8 and TRBJ1-5, with D maybe TRBD1 (5 bases). The V and J ends lost 5 bases and 6 bases respectively, with 14 bases between them. Germline V gene lookup returns CDR1 SGHVS and CDR2 FQNEAQ. This CDR3 has 14 residues.

This chain uses TRBV27 with TRBJ2-5, with 8 nucleotides matching TRBD2. The CDR3 has 15 amino acids. In germline, CDR1 is MNHEY, CDR2 SMNVEV (reference sequence). The junction had 9 bases not matched to a gene; V was cut back by 4 bases and J by 5 bases. The CDR3 bases are TGTGCCAGCAGTTCTGTAGCAGCGGGAGAGGAGACCCAGTACTTC. Its protein is CASSSVAAGEETQYF.

This clonotype was seen a few times. This chain joins TRBV20-1 and TRBJ1-5; 11 nucleotides match TRBD1. This CDR3 region has 15 residues. J lost 0 bases, V lost 6 bases, and 4 bases had no gene match. Germline CDR1 reads DFQATT; CDR2 reads SNEGSKA (reference sequence). The CDR3 here is CSASGQGVSNQPQHF. CDR3 DNA: TGCAGTGCATCGGGACAGGGGGTTAGCAATCAGCCCCAGCATTTT.

J is TRBJ2-1 and V is TRBV7-2; D unresolved. Germline V CDR1 and CDR2: SGHTA, FQGNSA. With 4 bases removed from V and 7 bases from J, the gap between germline ends came to 11 bases. This CDR3 is built from 13 residues. CDR3 protein: CASSSRGANEQFF. The CDR3 region has the DNA TGTGCCAGCAGCTCGAGAGGAGCAAATGAGCAGTTCTTC.

This clonotype is medium-sized in the sample. The rearrangement joins TRBV5-1 to TRBJ2-2; TRBD1 matches 9 bases. The V and J ends lost 4 bases and 4 bases, in that order; junction bases with no gene match: 5. The CDR3 is 15 amino acids. The germline V gene has CDR1 SGHRS and CDR2 YFSETQ. CDR3 protein: CASSPGTGPTGELFF. In DNA form, the CDR3 reads TGCGCCAGCAGCCCAGGGACAGGGCCCACCGGGGAGCTGTTTTTT.

This clonotype turned up a few times. The chain employs TRBV6-1 and TRBJ1-2, with a possible D match to TRBD1 (5 bases). With 7 bases removed from V and 2 bases from J, the gap between germline ends came to 14 bases. Per the germline V gene, CDR1 is MNHNS and CDR2 is SASEGT. The CDR3 length is 14 residues. CDR3 DNA sequence: TGTGCCAGCATAGTGGCAGGGAGAAACTATGGCTACACCTTC. Protein sequence: CASIVAGRNYGYTF.

This chain links TRBV2 with TRBJ2-3; 9 positions match TRBD1. Trimming at V came to 5 bases and at J to 0 bases, leaving 3 bases not matched to a gene. This CDR3 is built from 15 residues. The germline V gene encodes CDR1 SNHLY and CDR2 FYNNEI. Written as DNA, the CDR3 is TGTGCCAGCAGTTGGGACAGGGCTAGCACAGATACGCAGTATTTT. Translating it yields CASSWDRASTDTQYF.

This rearrangement joins TRBV2 to TRBJ2-2, with D maybe TRBD2 (6 bases). With 6 bases removed from V and 5 bases from J, the gap between germline ends came to 16 bases. Germline V gives CDR1 SNHLY, CDR2 FYNNEI. The length of the CDR3 is 15 residues. CDR3 loop: CASSEEGTGTGELFF. CDR3 nucleotide sequence: TGTGCCAGCAGCGAGGAGGGGACGGGGACCGGGGAGCTGTTTTTT.

The chain couples TRBV7-9 to TRBJ2-5; D gene ambiguous. V was shortened by 1 base and J by 1 base, with 7 bases between the two germline ends. CDR1 is SEHNR and CDR2 is FQNEAQ in the germline V gene (reference sequence). This CDR3 region has 14 residues. CDR3 bases: TGTGCCAGCAGCTTAGATATCCTCCAAGAGACCCAGTACTTC. Protein product: CASSLDILQETQYF.

The V call is TRBV11-3, the J call TRBJ2-7; no clear D. CDR1 and CDR2 (germline): SGHNT, YENEEA. The CDR3 is 12 residues long. Between the trimmed V and J ends, which lost 4 bases and 6 bases, there was a span of 10 bases. CDR3 amino acids: CASSSRIGEQYF. The CDR3 DNA is TGTGCCAGCAGCTCCCGGATCGGCGAGCAGTACTTC.

This clonotype was picked up one time. This chain connects TRBV15 to TRBJ1-2, with D unresolved. CDR1 LNHNV and CDR2 YYDKDF come from the germline V gene (reference sequence). CDR3 length equals 14 residues. V was trimmed by 0 bases and J by 0 bases, leaving 5 bases between them. CDR3 protein: CATSRDFTNYGYTF. In DNA form, the CDR3 reads TGTGCCACCAGCAGAGATTTCACTAACTATGGCTACACCTTC.

The genes are TRBV6-5 and TRBJ1-2, with D maybe TRBD1 (5 bases). Trimming removed 0 bases at V and 2 bases at J, with 13 bases between. The CDR3 runs 16 residues. Germline V gene sequence: CDR1 MNHEY, CDR2 SVGAGI. CDR3 in DNA: TGTGCCAGCAGTTACTCGACAGCTTCGGGGAACTATGGCTACACCTTC. Protein product: CASSYSTASGNYGYTF.

The chain couples TRBV12-5 to TRBJ1-2; tentatively, D is TRBD1 (5 bases). V lost 4 bases and J lost 3, with 12 bases in between. CDR1 LGHNT and CDR2 FRNRAP come from the germline V gene. This CDR3 region has 14 residues. The CDR3 nucleotides read TGTGCTAGTGGTTCCAATGAGGGGCACTATGGCTACACCTTC. It codes for CASGSNEGHYGYTF.

The CDR3 sequence is CASSGTARPNLMNTEAFF. CDR3 in DNA: TGTGCCAGCAGCGGGACAGCCCGCCCTAATCTCATGAACACTGAAGCTTTCTTT. V is TRBV11-2 and J is TRBJ1-1; 7 bases map to TRBD1. CDR3 size: 18 residues. The junction had 15 bases not matched to a gene; V was cut back by 5 bases and J by 0 bases. Germline CDR1 is SGHAT and CDR2 is FQNNGV.